This TCR beta chain was recovered during a study of patients and donors after allogeneic stem cell transplantation. TCRdb re-called the RT-PCR reads with MiXCR, one entry per CDR3 protein. Of approximately 140,000 distinct CDR3 sequences in the sample, about two fifths were seen once. This CDR3 region has 15 residues. Trimming stripped 1 base from V and 5 bases from J, with 14 bases between. Per germline, CDR1 LGHNA and CDR2 YSLEER. V and J are TRBV4-3 and TRBJ2-5; D possibly corresponds to TRBD1 (5 bases). What was sequenced was blood, either unsorted or a sorted T cell fraction (not recorded which). This clonotype originated in a human donor who was either an allogeneic HSCT recipient or a stem cell or donor lymphocyte infusion donor (not recorded which). It is not recorded whose cells these are; they may come from a transplant donor. The CDR3 is CASSQGRAPKETQYF. In DNA form, the CDR3 reads TGCGCCAGCAGCCAAGGCAGGGCTCCAAAGGAGACCCAGTACTTC.